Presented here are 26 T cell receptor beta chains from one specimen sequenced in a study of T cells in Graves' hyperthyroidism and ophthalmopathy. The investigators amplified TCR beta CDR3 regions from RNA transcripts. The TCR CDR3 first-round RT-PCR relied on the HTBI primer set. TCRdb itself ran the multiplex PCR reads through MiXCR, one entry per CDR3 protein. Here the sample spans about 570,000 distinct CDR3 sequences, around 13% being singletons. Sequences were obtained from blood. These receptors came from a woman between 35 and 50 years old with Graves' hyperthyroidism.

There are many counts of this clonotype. CDR3 bases: TGTGCCAGCAGTTTAAGTGTCCGGGCAGGAGCCGAGCAGTACTTC. Translating it yields CASSLSVRAGAEQYF. V and J are TRBV28 and TRBJ2-7, with D hard to call. V lost 2 bases and J 6 bases, leaving 17 bases between the germline ends. The germline V gene encodes CDR1 MDHEN and CDR2 SYDVKM. The CDR3 totals 15 residues.

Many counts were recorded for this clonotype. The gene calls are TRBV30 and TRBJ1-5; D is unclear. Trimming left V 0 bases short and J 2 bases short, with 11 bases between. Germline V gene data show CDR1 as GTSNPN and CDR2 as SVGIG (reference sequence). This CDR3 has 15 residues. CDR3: CAWSVQSGGNQPQHF. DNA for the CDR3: TGTGCCTGGAGTGTACAGTCTGGGGGCAATCAGCCCCAGCATTTT.

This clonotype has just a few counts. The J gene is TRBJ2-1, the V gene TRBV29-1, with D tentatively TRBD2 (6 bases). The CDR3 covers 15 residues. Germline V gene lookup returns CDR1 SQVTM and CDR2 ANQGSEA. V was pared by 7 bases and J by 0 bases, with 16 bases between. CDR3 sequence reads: CSGGGIPSSYNEQFF. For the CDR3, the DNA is TGCAGCGGGGGAGGCATACCGAGCTCCTACAATGAGCAGTTCTTC.

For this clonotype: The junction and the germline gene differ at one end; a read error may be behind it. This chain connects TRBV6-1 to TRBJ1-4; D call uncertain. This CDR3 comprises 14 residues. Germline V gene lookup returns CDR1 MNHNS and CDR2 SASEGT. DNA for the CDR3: TGTGCCAGCAGGGAAGTTGCAACTAATGAAAAACTGTTTTTT. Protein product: CASREVATNEKLFF.

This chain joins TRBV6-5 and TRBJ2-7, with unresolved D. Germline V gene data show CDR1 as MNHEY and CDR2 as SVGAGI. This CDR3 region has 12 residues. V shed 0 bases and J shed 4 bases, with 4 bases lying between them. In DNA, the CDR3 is TGTGCCAGCAGTTACTCAAAGTACGAGCAGTACTTC. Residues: CASSYSKYEQYF.

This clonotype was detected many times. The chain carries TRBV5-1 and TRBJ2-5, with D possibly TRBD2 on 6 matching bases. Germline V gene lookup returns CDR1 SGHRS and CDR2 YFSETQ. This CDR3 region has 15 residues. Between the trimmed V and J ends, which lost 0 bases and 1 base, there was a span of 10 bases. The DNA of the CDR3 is TGCGCCAGCAGCTTGGGTAGCGGAGGCCAAGAGACCCAGTACTTC. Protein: CASSLGSGGQETQYF.

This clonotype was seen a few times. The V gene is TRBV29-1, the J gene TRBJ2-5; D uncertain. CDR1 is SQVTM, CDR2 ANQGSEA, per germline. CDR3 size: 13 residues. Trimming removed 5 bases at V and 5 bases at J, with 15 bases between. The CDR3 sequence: CSVSSESRETQYF. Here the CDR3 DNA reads TGCAGCGTTTCTTCGGAGTCACGGGAGACCCAGTACTTC.

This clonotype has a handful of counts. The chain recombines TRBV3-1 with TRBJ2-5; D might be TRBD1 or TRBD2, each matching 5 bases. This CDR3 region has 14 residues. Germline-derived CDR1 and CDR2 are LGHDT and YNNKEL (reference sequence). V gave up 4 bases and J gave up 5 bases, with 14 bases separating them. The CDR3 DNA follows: TGTGCCAGCAGCCCGGGACCCGGAACTGAGACCCAGTACTTC. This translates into CASSPGPGTETQYF.

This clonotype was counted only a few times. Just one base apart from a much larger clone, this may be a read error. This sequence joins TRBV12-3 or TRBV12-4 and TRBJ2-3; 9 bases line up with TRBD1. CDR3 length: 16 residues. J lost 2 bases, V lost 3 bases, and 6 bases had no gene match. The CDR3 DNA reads TGTGCCAGCAGTTTCTGGGGGACAGGGTACACAGATACGCAGTATTTT. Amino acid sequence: CASSFWGTGYTDTQYF.

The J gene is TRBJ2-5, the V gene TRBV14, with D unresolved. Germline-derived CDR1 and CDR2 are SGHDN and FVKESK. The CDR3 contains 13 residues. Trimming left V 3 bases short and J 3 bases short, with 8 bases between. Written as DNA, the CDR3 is TGTGCCAGCAGCCACCTACCGGAAGAGACCCAGTACTTC. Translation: CASSHLPEETQYF.

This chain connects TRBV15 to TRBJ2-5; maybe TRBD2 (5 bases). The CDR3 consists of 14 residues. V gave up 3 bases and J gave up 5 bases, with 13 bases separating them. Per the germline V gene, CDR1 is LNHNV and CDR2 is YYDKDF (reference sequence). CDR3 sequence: CATSSGEGYETQYF. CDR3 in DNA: TGTGCCACCAGCAGTGGAGAGGGTTACGAGACCCAGTACTTC.

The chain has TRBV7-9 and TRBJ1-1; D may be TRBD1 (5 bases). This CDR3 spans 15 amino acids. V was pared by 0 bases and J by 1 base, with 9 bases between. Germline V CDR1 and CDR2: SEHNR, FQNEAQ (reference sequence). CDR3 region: CASSLALGANTEAFF. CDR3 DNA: TGTGCCAGCAGCTTAGCTTTAGGGGCGAACACTGAAGCTTTCTTT.

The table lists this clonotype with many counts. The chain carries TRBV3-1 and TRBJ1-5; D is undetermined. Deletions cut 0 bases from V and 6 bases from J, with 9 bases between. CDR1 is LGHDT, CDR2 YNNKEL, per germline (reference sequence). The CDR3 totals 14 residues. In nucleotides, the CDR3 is TGTGCCAGCAGCCAAGAACCAGGTCTTCAGCCCCAGCATTTT. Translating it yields CASSQEPGLQPQHF.

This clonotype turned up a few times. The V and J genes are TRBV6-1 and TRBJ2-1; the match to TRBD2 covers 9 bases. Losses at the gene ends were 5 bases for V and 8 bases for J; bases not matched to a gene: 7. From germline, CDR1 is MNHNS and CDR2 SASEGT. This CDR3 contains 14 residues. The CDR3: CASSSASGKYEQFF. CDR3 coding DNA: TGTGCCAGCAGTTCGGCTAGCGGGAAATATGAGCAGTTCTTC.

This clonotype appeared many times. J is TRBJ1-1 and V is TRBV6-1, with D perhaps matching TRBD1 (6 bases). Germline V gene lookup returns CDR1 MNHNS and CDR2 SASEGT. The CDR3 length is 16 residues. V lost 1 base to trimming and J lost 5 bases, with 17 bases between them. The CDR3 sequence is CASSEDVGARGTEAFF. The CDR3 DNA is TGTGCCAGCAGTGAAGATGTGGGGGCGCGGGGTACTGAAGCTTTCTTT.

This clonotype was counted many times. The CDR3 DNA reads as TGCAGTGCTAGACTAGTAGTGGCGGGAGGCCTCTACAATGAGCAGTTCTTC. Protein: CSARLVVAGGLYNEQFF. The chain uses TRBV20-1 and TRBJ2-1; TRBD2 aligns across 8 bases. Germline V gene sequence: CDR1 DFQATT, CDR2 SNEGSKA (reference sequence). This CDR3 spans 17 amino acids. Trimming removed 2 bases from V and 3 bases from J; junction bases left unmatched: 12.

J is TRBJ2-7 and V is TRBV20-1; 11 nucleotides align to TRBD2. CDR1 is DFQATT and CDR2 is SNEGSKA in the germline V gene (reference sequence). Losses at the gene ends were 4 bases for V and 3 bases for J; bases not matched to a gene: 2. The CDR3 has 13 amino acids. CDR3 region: CSAMTSGVYEQYF. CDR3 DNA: TGCAGTGCTATGACTAGCGGGGTCTACGAGCAGTACTTC.

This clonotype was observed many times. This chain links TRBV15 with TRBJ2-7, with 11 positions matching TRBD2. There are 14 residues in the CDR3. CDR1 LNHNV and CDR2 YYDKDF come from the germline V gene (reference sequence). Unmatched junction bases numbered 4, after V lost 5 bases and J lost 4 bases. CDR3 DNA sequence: TGTGCCACCAGCCGACTAGCGGGATCTTACGAGCAGTACTTC. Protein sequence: CATSRLAGSYEQYF. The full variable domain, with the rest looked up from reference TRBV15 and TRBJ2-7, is DAMVIQNPRYQVTQFGKPVTLSCSQTLNHNVMYWYQQKSSQAPKLLFHYYDKDFNNEADTPDNFQSRRPNTSFCFLDIRSPGLGDTAMYLCATSRLAGSYEQYFGPGTRLTVT.

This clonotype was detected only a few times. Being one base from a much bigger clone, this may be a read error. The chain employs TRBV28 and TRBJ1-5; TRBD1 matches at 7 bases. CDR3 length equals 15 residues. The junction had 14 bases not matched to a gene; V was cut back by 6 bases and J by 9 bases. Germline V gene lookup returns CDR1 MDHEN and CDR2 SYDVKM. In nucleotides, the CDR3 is TGTGCCAGCAGCCGAGGACAGGAATATGGGCGGCCCCAGCATTTT. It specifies CASSRGQEYGRPQHF.

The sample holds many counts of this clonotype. CDR3 sequence: CASSLVAGGPDTQYF. DNA of the CDR3: TGTGCCAGCAGTCTCGTAGCAGGAGGGCCAGATACGCAGTATTTT. The chain couples TRBV28 to TRBJ2-3; the D gene is possibly TRBD2 (6 bases). CDR1 is MDHEN and CDR2 is SYDVKM in the germline V gene. The CDR3 length is 15 residues. Trimming cost V 5 bases and J 4 bases, with 16 bases left between them.

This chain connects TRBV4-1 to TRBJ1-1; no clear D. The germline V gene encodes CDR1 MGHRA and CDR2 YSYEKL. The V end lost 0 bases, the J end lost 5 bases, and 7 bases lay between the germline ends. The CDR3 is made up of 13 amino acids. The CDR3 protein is CASSQDFSTEAFF. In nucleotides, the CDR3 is TGCGCCAGCAGCCAAGATTTCAGTACTGAAGCTTTCTTT.

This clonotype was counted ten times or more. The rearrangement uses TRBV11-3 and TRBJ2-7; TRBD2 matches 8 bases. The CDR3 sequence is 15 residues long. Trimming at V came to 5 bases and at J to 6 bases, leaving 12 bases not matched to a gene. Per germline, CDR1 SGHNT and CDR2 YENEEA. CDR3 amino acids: CASSVREGLAGEQYF. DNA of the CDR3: TGTGCCAGCAGCGTACGGGAGGGCCTCGCGGGCGAGCAGTACTTC.

The CDR3 region has the DNA TGTGCCAGCAGTTTATTGGGGGGGACCGAGGACCAAGAGACCCAGTACTTC. Amino acid sequence: CASSLLGGTEDQETQYF. The chain links TRBV27 to TRBJ2-5; 7 bases fit TRBD2. This CDR3 spans 17 amino acids. The V gene end was trimmed by 1 base and the J gene end by 0 bases; junction bases not matched to a gene: 8. Per the germline V gene, CDR1 is MNHEY and CDR2 is SMNVEV (reference sequence).

The CDR3 sequence is CATSLRRNTEAFF. DNA of the CDR3: TGTGCCACCAGCTTGAGAAGGAACACTGAAGCTTTCTTT. J is TRBJ1-1 and V is TRBV15; D remains unclear. The CDR3 extends over 13 amino acids. CDR1 is LNHNV and CDR2 is YYDKDF in the germline V gene (reference sequence). The ends were cut back, 5 bases at V and 1 base at J, with 8 bases in the middle.

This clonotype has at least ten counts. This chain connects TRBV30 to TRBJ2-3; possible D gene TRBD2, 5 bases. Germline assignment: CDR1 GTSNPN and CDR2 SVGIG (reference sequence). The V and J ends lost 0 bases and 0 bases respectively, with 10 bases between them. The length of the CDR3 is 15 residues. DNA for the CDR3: TGTGCCTGGAGTGTGCGGCGGACTAGCACAGATACGCAGTATTTT. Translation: CAWSVRRTSTDTQYF. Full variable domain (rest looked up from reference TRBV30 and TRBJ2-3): SQTIHQWPATLVQPVGSPLSLECTVEGTSNPNLYWYRQAAGRGLQLLFYSVGIGQISSEVPQNLSASRPQDRQFILSSKKLLLSDSGFYLCAWSVRRTSTDTQYFGPGTRLTVL.

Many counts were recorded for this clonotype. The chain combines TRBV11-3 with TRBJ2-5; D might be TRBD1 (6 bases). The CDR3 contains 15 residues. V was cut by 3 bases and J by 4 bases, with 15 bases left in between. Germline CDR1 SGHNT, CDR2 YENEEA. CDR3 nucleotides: TGTGCCAGCAGCTTCGCAGGGGTCGGATCAGAGACCCAGTACTTC. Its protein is CASSFAGVGSETQYF.